This is a list of T cell receptor beta chains from one sample in a study of T cell responses to AZD1222 COVID-19 vaccine. This table comes from immunoSEQ multiplex PCR, and its TCRdb copy is limited to in-frame clones, with some not included. The table has some 55,000 clones, 89% seen once. Sample: peripheral blood, taken on day 0 of AZD1222 vaccination. All receptors derive from an adult in good health. CDR3s include the opening cysteine and the closing phenylalanine or tryptophan. The order of the fields is J gene, V gene, CDR3 protein.

TRBJ2-7 TRBV19 CASSAPGQGPYEQYF
TRBJ1-6 TRBV5-1 CASSLERGPLSSYNSPLHF
TRBJ2-2 TRBV27 CASSLFPPVGLTGELFF
TRBJ2-1 TRBV18 CASSPATSGYNEQFF
TRBJ1-2 TRBV19 CASILTGGYGYTF
TRBJ1-2 TRBV29-1 CSVVSLDRANYGYTF
TRBJ2-2 TRBV7-2 CASSPGTSSTGELFF
TRBJ1-6 TRBV24-1 CATSDLIRTEPSRHHNSPLHF
TRBJ1-5 TRBV28 CASTLTGAGEGPQHF
TRBJ1-3 TRBV27 CASRSDRGVGNTIYF
TRBJ1-5 TRBV6-5 CASSPNQPQHF
TRBJ1-6 TRBV7-2 CASRGQPNSPLHF
TRBJ2-7 TRBV18 CASSPGTSGRSVEQYF
TRBJ2-7 TRBV28 CASSPTGGRGSYEQYF
TRBJ1-5 TRBV28 CASSGQVKGNQPQHF
TRBJ1-5 TRBV3-1/TRBV3-2 CASSQRGSLQPQHF
TRBJ2-1 TRBV11-2 CASSSLAGGGWGEQFF
TRBJ1-1 TRBV28 CATRDPSWAFF
TRBJ1-6 TRBV19 CASSPAPPGNSPLHF
TRBJ2-7 TRBV9 CASSVGRASGSYEQYF
TRBJ1-4 TRBV5-1 CASSSPTGGDEKLFF
TRBJ1-1 TRBV5-1 CASSLVGGLDRAARENTEAFF